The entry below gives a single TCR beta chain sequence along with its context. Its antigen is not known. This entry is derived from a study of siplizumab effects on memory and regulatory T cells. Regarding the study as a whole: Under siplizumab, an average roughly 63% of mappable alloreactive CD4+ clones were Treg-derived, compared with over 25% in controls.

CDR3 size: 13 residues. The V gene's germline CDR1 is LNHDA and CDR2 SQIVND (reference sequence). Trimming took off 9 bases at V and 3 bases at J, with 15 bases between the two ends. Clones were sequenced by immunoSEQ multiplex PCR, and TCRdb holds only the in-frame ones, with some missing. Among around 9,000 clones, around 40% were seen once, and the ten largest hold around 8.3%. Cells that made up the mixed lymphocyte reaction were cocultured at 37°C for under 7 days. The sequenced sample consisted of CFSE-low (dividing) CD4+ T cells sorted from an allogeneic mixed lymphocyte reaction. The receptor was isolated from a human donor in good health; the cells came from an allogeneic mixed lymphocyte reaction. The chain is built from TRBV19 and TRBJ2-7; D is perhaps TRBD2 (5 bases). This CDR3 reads CASGRGLIYEQYF. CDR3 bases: TGTGCCAGCGGACGCGGACTTATCTACGAGCAGTACTTC.